The T cell receptor (beta chain) described here comes from a study of shared clonotypes between healthy human individuals. For the study at large: Donors had three CD4 naive, three CD4 memory, two CD8 naive and one CD8 memory plate apiece. Findings of the study overall: Only a few donors were included, so the genetic and exposure-history diversity represented was limited.

On this clone: Its antigen is not identified.

Replicate PCRs from sorted subsets contained roughly 200 ng DNA, which is around 29,000 T cell genomes. Some clones are missing from TCRdb's copy, which holds only in-frame ones; the method was immunoSEQ multiplex PCR. The sample shows over a million clones, roughly 96% of them seen only once. Sequenced material: naive CD4+ T cells sorted from blood. Sample subset: CD45RA+ positively selected. The sequence came from a man aged 25 to 40 in good health.

The CDR3 loop reads CASSWDRASPGELFF. The CDR3 DNA is TGTGCCAGCAGTTGGGACAGGGCATCACCCGGGGAGCTGTTTTTT. The chain carries TRBV6-6 and TRBJ2-2, with 9 nucleotides matching TRBD1. Germline CDR1 reads MNHNY; CDR2 reads SVGAGI (reference sequence). The CDR3 runs to 15 residues. After removal of 4 bases from V and 6 bases from J, the junction contained 6 bases not matched to a gene.